This TCR beta chain was sequenced for a study of tumor-infiltrating lymphocytes in primary liver carcinoma. Study-wide background: Patients underwent surgical resection for primary liver carcinoma.

As regards this clonotype: One end of the junction varies from germline; a read error may be responsible.

TCR beta cDNA was made from 450 to 500 ng total RNA with a constant-region primer. For TCR beta, libraries were produced by three nested multiplex PCR rounds using slightly modified ARM-PCR. In TCRdb, the multiplex PCR reads were re-called with MiXCR into one record per CDR3 protein. The repertoire holds 150,000 to 200,000 distinct CDR3 sequences, with about 60% as singletons. Unsorted whole blood supplied the RNA, and germline DNA was extracted too. The TCR sequence derives from a middle-aged man with primary liver carcinoma and hepatitis B virus infection. What was sequenced was peripheral blood.

The CDR3 loop reads CTRSPQEGTANTGELFF. As DNA, the CDR3 is TGTACCAGAAGTCCCCAGGAGGGGACAGCGAACACCGGGGAGCTGTTTTTT. This sequence joins TRBV6-5 and TRBJ2-2, with TRBD1 as a possible D gene (7 bases). The length of the CDR3 is 17 residues. Germline V gene data show CDR1 as MNHEY and CDR2 as SVGAGI.